One sample yielded the 5 T cell receptor beta chains listed below, sequenced in a study of beta chain features in type 1 diabetes. Sequenced material consisted of expressed TCRB transcripts (all of the isolated RNA was reverse transcribed). Using immunoSEQ multiplex PCR, the repertoire was profiled, and TCRdb retains in-frame clones only, with some absent. Here the sample spans 120,000 to 150,000 clones, 10% being singletons. The sequencing sample was made of naive CD4+ T cells from blood. The receptors were gathered from a man younger than 35 in good health.

This chain links TRBV7-3 with TRBJ2-2; TRBD1 matches 8 bases. V trimming: 6 bases; J trimming: 1 base; junction bases outside the gene matches: 1. The germline V gene has CDR1 SGHTA and CDR2 FQGTGA. The CDR3 loop spans 14 amino acids. The CDR3 loop is CASRGTGNTGELFF. CDR3 in DNA: TGTGCCAGCAGGGGGACAGGGAACACCGGGGAGCTGTTTTTT.

This clone was observed a handful of times. The J gene is TRBJ2-1, the V gene TRBV9; 10 bases are shared with TRBD1. Germline CDR1 and CDR2: SGDLS and YYNGEE. CDR3 length: 15 residues. Trimming at V came to 3 bases and at J to 4 bases, leaving 4 bases not matched to a gene. The CDR3 reads CASSGGTGVYNEQFF. The CDR3 DNA follows: TGTGCCAGCAGCGGAGGGACAGGGGTTTACAATGAGCAGTTCTTC.

This clone occurred a few times. The V call is TRBV5-1, the J call TRBJ2-1; 8 positions agree with TRBD2. Germline lookup yields CDR1 SGHRS and CDR2 YFSETQ. The CDR3 loop spans 18 amino acids. Trimming removed 3 bases from V and 3 bases from J; junction bases left unmatched: 14. CDR3: CASSSKTRTSPYYNEQFF. As DNA, the CDR3 is TGCGCCAGCAGCTCCAAAACCCGGACTAGCCCGTACTACAATGAGCAGTTCTTC.

The chain has TRBV7-3 and TRBJ1-2; TRBD1 agrees at 12 bases. Trimming removed 0 bases from V and 7 bases from J; junction bases left unmatched: 6. This CDR3 has 16 residues. CDR1 is SGHTA, CDR2 FQGTGA, per germline. The CDR3 loop reads CASSLTGTGGGVGYTF. CDR3 in DNA: TGTGCCAGCAGCTTAACCGGGACAGGGGGCGGTGTTGGCTACACCTTC.

J is TRBJ2-1 and V is TRBV7-2; 7 bases fit TRBD1. Germline V gene lookup returns CDR1 SGHTA and CDR2 FQGNSA. Trimming removed 1 base from V and 3 bases from J; junction bases left unmatched: 3. The CDR3 loop spans 15 amino acids. The CDR3 region has the DNA TGTGCCAGCAGCTTAGGGCGACAGGGCTACAATGAGCAGTTCTTC. Protein sequence: CASSLGRQGYNEQFF.